Following are 7 T cell receptor beta chains from one sample sequenced in a study of cytomegalovirus exposure and HLA in healthy donors. PCR employed 60 Vbeta and 13 Jbeta primers. Sequencing was performed with immunoSEQ multiplex PCR; in TCRdb, only in-frame clones are kept and a portion is missing. The sample includes about 150,000 clones, over 75% seen only once; the top ten take 1.5% to 2%. Material: PBMCs. These receptors originate from a woman in her twenties or thirties in good health and CMV-seronegative.

The V call is TRBV7-2, the J call TRBJ2-7; unclear D gene. The CDR3 loop spans 14 amino acids. The V gene's germline CDR1 is SGHTA and CDR2 FQGNSA. Trimming removed 1 base from V and 4 bases from J, with 11 bases in between. The CDR3 region has the DNA TGTGCCAGCAGCTTAGTCGCGGCAGTATACGAGCAGTACTTC. Its protein is CASSLVAAVYEQYF.

This chain connects TRBV30 to TRBJ2-3, with 7 bases that match TRBD1. CDR1 is GTSNPN, CDR2 SVGIG, per germline (reference sequence). Trimming at V came to 1 base and at J to 1 base, leaving 2 bases not matched to a gene. CDR3 length: 14 residues. In DNA, the CDR3 is TGTGCCTGGAGTGACGGGACAGGCACAGATACGCAGTATTTT. This encodes CAWSDGTGTDTQYF.

V usage is TRBV10-2 and J usage is TRBJ1-1, with no clear D. The CDR3 loop spans 11 amino acids. Germline CDR1 reads WSHSY; CDR2 reads SAAADI. Trimming left V 4 bases short and J 7 bases short, with 7 bases between. The CDR3 DNA is TGCGCCAGCAGTGCCTACAGTGAAGCTTTCTTT. Translated: CASSAYSEAFF.

The V call is TRBV9, the J call TRBJ1-1; the D is unclear. Germline V gene sequence: CDR1 SGDLS, CDR2 YYNGEE. The germline V and J ends were trimmed by 1 base and 4 bases, with 14 bases remaining between them. The CDR3 extends over 15 amino acids. Here the CDR3 reads CASSVPGNLGTEAFF. Here the CDR3 DNA reads TGTGCCAGCAGCGTACCCGGGAATCTGGGCACTGAAGCTTTCTTT.

This chain uses TRBV4-1 with TRBJ2-7; unclear D gene. This CDR3 contains 15 residues. V gave up 0 bases and J gave up 2 bases, with 11 bases separating them. Germline-derived CDR1 and CDR2 are MGHRA and YSYEKL. CDR3 DNA: TGCGCCAGCAGCCAAGACGGGTCCTCAGCCTACGAGCAGTACTTC. Its translation is CASSQDGSSAYEQYF.

V usage is TRBV28 and J usage is TRBJ2-3; possible D gene TRBD1, 6 bases. CDR3 length: 15 residues. The ends were cut back, 1 base at V and 2 bases at J, with 10 bases in the middle. Germline V gene sequence: CDR1 MDHEN, CDR2 SYDVKM. CDR3 residues: CASSLSGGYTDTQYF. The CDR3 DNA reads as TGTGCCAGCAGTTTATCTGGGGGCTACACAGATACGCAGTATTTT.

V gene TRBV19 combines with J gene TRBJ1-6; D might be TRBD1 (5 bases). The V and J ends lost 8 bases and 0 bases respectively, with 11 bases between them. CDR1 is LNHDA, CDR2 SQIVND, per germline (reference sequence). CDR3 length: 15 residues. CDR3 loop: CASSRGSSYNSPLHF. DNA for the CDR3: TGTGCCAGTTCTAGGGGAAGCTCCTATAATTCACCCCTCCACTTT.